This entry lists 18 T cell receptor beta chains sequenced from one sample in a study of shared clonotypes between healthy human individuals. Sequencing was performed with immunoSEQ multiplex PCR; in TCRdb, only in-frame clones are kept and a portion is missing. This table holds over a million clones, 98% found once. Specimen: naive CD4+ T cells sorted from blood. The sample's subset: CD45RA+ positively selected. These TCRs come from a young man in good health.

The chain is built from TRBV30 and TRBJ1-2; perhaps TRBD1 as D (5 bases). CDR1 is GTSNPN, CDR2 SVGIG, per germline (reference sequence). This CDR3 spans 12 amino acids. Deletions cut 4 bases from V and 8 bases from J, with 14 bases between. The CDR3 DNA reads TGTGCCTGGACCAATGGGGGTTTCGGCTACACCTTC. Protein product: CAWTNGGFGYTF. The full variable domain, completed using reference TRBV30 and TRBJ1-2, is SQTIHQWPATLVQPVGSPLSLECTVEGTSNPNLYWYRQAAGRGLQLLFYSVGIGQISSEVPQNLSASRPQDRQFILSSKKLLLSDSGFYLCAWTNGGFGYTFGSGTRLTVV.

The J gene is TRBJ1-5, the V gene TRBV9, with D maybe TRBD1 (5 bases). Trimming took off 0 bases at V and 6 bases at J, with 10 bases between the two ends. Per germline, CDR1 SGDLS and CDR2 YYNGEE. The CDR3 length is 14 residues. This chain's CDR3 is CASSVGGDLQPQHF. The CDR3, as DNA: TGTGCCAGCAGCGTAGGAGGGGATCTTCAGCCCCAGCATTTT.

A single count supports this clone. Other DNA sequences within the sample encode an identical CDR3. CDR3 region: CASSPGQGMQETQYF. In DNA form, the CDR3 reads TGTGCCAGCAGCCCCGGACAGGGCATGCAGGAGACCCAGTACTTC. This chain links TRBV11-3 with TRBJ2-5; the match to TRBD1 covers 8 bases. V trimming: 5 bases; J trimming: 5 bases; junction bases outside the gene matches: 10. Germline V CDR1 and CDR2: SGHNT, YENEEA. The length of the CDR3 is 15 residues. The full variable domain, its missing parts supplied by reference TRBV11-3 and TRBJ2-5, is EAGVVQSPRYKIIEKKQPVAFWCNPISGHNTLYWYLQNLGQGPELLIRYENEEAVDDSQLPKDRFSAERLKGVDSTLKIQPAELGDSAVYLCASSPGQGMQETQYFGPGTRLLVL.

The chain joins TRBV28 to TRBJ2-1, with a possible D match to TRBD1 (7 bases). CDR1 is MDHEN and CDR2 is SYDVKM in the germline V gene. The CDR3 totals 16 residues. The V end lost 8 bases, the J end lost 4 bases, and 21 bases lay between the germline ends. The chain's CDR3 is CASRERWTGKYNEQFF. CDR3 in DNA: TGTGCCAGCCGGGAGCGATGGACAGGAAAATACAATGAGCAGTTCTTC.

The chain combines TRBV9 with TRBJ1-4; D not certain. This CDR3 comprises 15 residues. Trimming shortened V by 3 bases and J by 5 bases, and 14 bases separated the two germline ends. Germline V gene data show CDR1 as SGDLS and CDR2 as YYNGEE. Here the CDR3 reads CASSALDPPNEKLFF. The CDR3 bases are TGTGCCAGCAGCGCCCTGGACCCTCCGAATGAAAAACTGTTTTTT.

The CDR3 nucleotides are TGTGCCAGCTCCTTACACCGGGACCACGAGCAGTACTTC. The encoded protein is CASSLHRDHEQYF. This sequence joins TRBV18 and TRBJ2-7; D may correspond to TRBD1 or TRBD2 (5 bases each). Germline loops: CDR1 KGHSH, CDR2 LQKENI. Trimming removed 6 bases at V and 5 bases at J, with 14 bases between. CDR3 size: 13 residues.

V and J are TRBV5-4 and TRBJ2-7; 7 positions match TRBD1. There are 15 residues in the CDR3. The germline CDR1 and CDR2 sequences are SGHNT and YYREEE (reference sequence). The junction had 9 bases not matched to a gene; V was cut back by 6 bases and J by 0 bases. CDR3 sequence (DNA): TGTGCCAGCACCCTACAGGGGCCTTCCTCCTACGAGCAGTACTTC. The encoded protein is CASTLQGPSSYEQYF. Drawing the rest from reference TRBV5-4 and TRBJ2-7, the complete variable domain is ETGVTQSPTHLIKTRGQQVTLRCSSQSGHNTVSWYQQALGQGPQFIFQYYREEENGRGNFPPRFSGLQFPNYSSELNVNALELDDSALYLCASTLQGPSSYEQYFGPGTRLTVT.

On this clone itself: Different DNA sequences within this sample yield the same CDR3. The chain has TRBV18 and TRBJ1-4, with TRBD1 identical over 11 bases. V lost 3 bases to trimming and J lost 8 bases; unmatched junction nucleotides: 5. Germline V gene sequence: CDR1 KGHSH, CDR2 LQKENI. This CDR3 comprises 15 residues. This CDR3 is CASSPPGQGGEKLFF. In DNA form, the CDR3 reads TGTGCCAGCTCACCCCCGGGACAGGGGGGGGAAAAACTGTTTTTT.

The chain recombines TRBV4-1 with TRBJ2-6; tentatively, D is TRBD2 (6 bases). Germline CDR1 reads MGHRA; CDR2 reads YSYEKL. The germline V and J ends were trimmed by 1 base and 2 bases, with 9 bases remaining between them. This CDR3 is 16 amino acids long. The CDR3 region has the DNA TGCGCCAGCAGCCAAGCAGGGACTCCTGGGGCCAACGTCCTGACTTTC. Translation gives CASSQAGTPGANVLTF.

The rearrangement uses TRBV7-3 and TRBJ2-7; D possibly matches TRBD1 or TRBD2 (5 bases each). Trimming pared 2 bases from V and 1 base from J, leaving 12 bases between. This CDR3 spans 15 amino acids. The V gene's germline CDR1 is SGHTA and CDR2 FQGTGA. CDR3 amino acids: CASSLEEGPSYEQYF. CDR3 coding DNA: TGTGCCAGCAGCTTAGAAGAGGGGCCGTCCTACGAGCAGTACTTC.

This clone was observed once. The gene calls are TRBV5-4 and TRBJ1-1; 7 bases agree with TRBD1. Germline V gene lookup returns CDR1 SGHNT and CDR2 YYREEE (reference sequence). Trimming took 0 bases from V and 1 from J; bases not matched to a gene: 3. The CDR3 covers 15 residues. CDR3 sequence (DNA): TGTGCCAGCAGCTTGGGAAACAGGGGGAACACTGAAGCTTTCTTT. This encodes CASSLGNRGNTEAFF.

The V gene is TRBV7-2, the J gene TRBJ2-7, with 9 positions matching TRBD2. CDR3 size: 19 residues. Germline values: CDR1 SGHTA, CDR2 FQGNSA. V shed 2 bases, J shed 0 bases, and the junction held 14 bases outside the gene matches. CDR3 coding DNA: TGTGCCAGCAGCTTAAAGGTGAATAGCGGGAGAGTCTCCTCCTACGAGCAGTACTTC. Amino acids: CASSLKVNSGRVSSYEQYF.

J is TRBJ2-7 and V is TRBV27, with TRBD1 matching over 7 bases. Germline trimming cut 5 bases from V and 1 base from J; bases unmatched to any gene: 5. CDR1 MNHEY and CDR2 SMNVEV come from the germline V gene (reference sequence). The CDR3 is 14 residues long. CDR3: CASSRQGRSYEQYF. CDR3 bases: TGTGCCAGCAGTCGACAGGGTCGGTCCTACGAGCAGTACTTC.

V gene TRBV25-1 combines with J gene TRBJ2-1; the D is unclear. This CDR3 contains 11 residues. The germline V gene has CDR1 MGHDK and CDR2 SYGVNS. V lost 6 bases and J lost 9, with 9 bases in between. Here the CDR3 DNA reads TGTGCCAGCAGCTTCTACGGTGAGCAGTTCTTC. Its protein is CASSFYGEQFF.

This CDR3 reads CASSPPGGTGELFF. The CDR3 DNA follows: TGTGCCAGCAGTCCTCCGGGGGGCACCGGGGAGCTGTTTTTT. This rearrangement joins TRBV6-5 to TRBJ2-2, with 7 bases that match TRBD2. The CDR3 is made up of 14 amino acids. V lost 5 bases, J lost 4 bases, and 4 bases stayed unmatched. Germline CDR1 is MNHEY and CDR2 is SVGAGI.

The J gene is TRBJ1-5, the V gene TRBV10-3; D unclear. Germline values: CDR1 ENHRY, CDR2 SYGVKD. V was pared by 3 bases and J by 5 bases, with 14 bases between. This CDR3 is built from 15 residues. The CDR3 loop is CAISDRPGWDQPQHF. Written as DNA, the CDR3 is TGTGCCATCAGTGACCGGCCGGGTTGGGATCAGCCCCAGCATTTT.

The chain couples TRBV11-2 to TRBJ2-2, with D possibly being TRBD2 (5 bases). Trimming stripped 5 bases from V and 0 bases from J, with 13 bases between. Germline V gene data show CDR1 as SGHAT and CDR2 as FQNNGV. The CDR3 consists of 16 residues. The CDR3 DNA sequence: TGTGCCAGCAGCACCTGGCGGGTTACGAACACCGGGGAGCTGTTTTTT. As protein: CASSTWRVTNTGELFF.

The V gene is TRBV5-4, the J gene TRBJ1-1; possible D gene TRBD1, 5 bases. The CDR3 loop spans 14 amino acids. The germline gives CDR1 SGHNT, CDR2 YYREEE (reference sequence). Trimming cost V 1 base and J 6 bases, with 13 bases left between them. The CDR3 bases are TGTGCCAGCAGCTTGCGCGGGGCTGCATCTGAAGCTTTCTTT. It yields the protein CASSLRGAASEAFF.